This T cell receptor beta chain was found in a study of T cell clonality in common variable immunodeficiency. Many counts were recorded for this clone. What it binds is unknown. The CDR3 end lies 3 residues beyond the end of the read and is filled in from the germline J gene. CVID and control samples used equivalent genomic DNA input. Repertoires were generated with immunoSEQ multiplex PCR, while TCRdb's copy carries only in-frame clones and drops some. The sample has about 44,000 clones, none seen only once. Study-wide findings and caveats: Authors noted CVID clonality's cause needs subpopulation repertoire sequencing. In common variable immunodeficiency, TCR beta chains reportedly carried fewer deletions and N-nucleotide insertions.

Trimming removed 0 bases at V and 3 bases at J, with 10 bases between. Germline assignment: CDR1 SGHRS and CDR2 YFSETQ. This CDR3 is built from 14 residues. The sequence was obtained from a person between 18 and 69 years old in good health. Sequenced material: peripheral blood mononuclear cells. This chain joins TRBV5-1 and TRBJ2-7, with a tentative D call TRBD1 (5 bases). The CDR3 is CASSLEAGNYEQYF. The part of the CDR3 DNA that was read is TGCGCCAGCAGCTTGGAGGCAGGGAACTACGAG.